This T cell receptor beta chain was identified in a study of T cells expressing NK-cell markers. Using the 5' RACE reads, TCRdb records one entry per CDR3 protein without DNA. The sample has over 350,000 distinct CDR3 sequences, and its top ten clones hold around 10%. This CDR3 has 15 amino acids. Germline CDR1 reads MGHRA; CDR2 reads YSYEKL. V usage is TRBV4-1 and J usage is TRBJ2-7; TCRdb's D call of TRBD1 is untestable without DNA. The sample was blood T cells: a sorted CD56 or NKG2C T cell subset, CD4+ or CD8+ T cells, or bulk PBMC T cells (not recorded which). The sequence was collected from a woman aged 50 to 60 in good health. CDR3 protein: CASSQRGTGKVEQYF.